Following are 8 T cell receptor beta chains from one sample sequenced in a study of T cell responses to AZD1222 COVID-19 vaccine. TCRdb's copy holds only in-frame clones and misses some; the assay was immunoSEQ multiplex PCR. The profile shows 150,000 to 200,000 clones, 94% of them singletons. The sequenced sample was peripheral blood, obtained 28 days after the second AZD1222 dose. These receptor sequences come from an adult who received the AZD1222 COVID-19 vaccine.

The V gene is TRBV4-1, the J gene TRBJ2-7, with TRBD1 matching 8 bases. CDR1 MGHRA and CDR2 YSYEKL come from the germline V gene. The length of the CDR3 is 16 residues. J lost 5 bases, V lost 0 bases, and 9 bases had no gene match. For the CDR3, the DNA is TGCGCCAGCAGCCAAGAAAAAAGGACAGGGAAAAACGAGCAGTACTTC. Translated: CASSQEKRTGKNEQYF.

The chain is built from TRBV2 and TRBJ2-3; D is perhaps TRBD2 (5 bases). This CDR3 has 13 residues. V was pared by 7 bases and J by 6 bases, with 14 bases between. Germline CDR1 reads SNHLY; CDR2 reads FYNNEI. CDR3 region: CASTSRASDTQYF. The CDR3 DNA is TGTGCCAGCACTAGCCGGGCGTCTGATACGCAGTATTTT.

The chain joins TRBV7-9 to TRBJ2-1; D is uncertain. V lost 2 bases and J 10 bases, leaving 12 bases between the germline ends. CDR3 length: 13 amino acids. Germline CDR1 and CDR2: SEHNR and FQNEAQ (reference sequence). Here the CDR3 DNA reads TGTGCCAGCAGCTTAAACTCATACTACGAGCAGTTCTTC. Translating gives CASSLNSYYEQFF.

The chain uses TRBV27 and TRBJ1-2; perhaps TRBD1 as D (5 bases). The germline V gene has CDR1 MNHEY and CDR2 SMNVEV (reference sequence). Trimming took 5 bases from V and 5 from J, leaving 6 bases between them. There are 11 residues in the CDR3. The CDR3 DNA is TGTGCCAGCAGTAAGGGGTATGGCTACACCTTC. This translates into CASSKGYGYTF.

The chain carries TRBV5-1 and TRBJ2-7; possibly TRBD2 for D (5 bases). Germline V lookup: CDR1 SGHRS, CDR2 YFSETQ. The CDR3 is 16 amino acids. Trimming shortened V by 1 base and J by 0 bases, and 14 bases separated the two germline ends. The CDR3 sequence is CASSLLAGVPSYEQYF. The CDR3 nucleotides are TGCGCCAGCAGCTTGCTAGCCGGGGTCCCCTCCTACGAGCAGTACTTC.

The rearrangement links TRBV7-2 to TRBJ2-5; possible D gene TRBD1, 5 bases. V shed 1 base and J shed 3 bases, with 9 bases lying between them. The CDR3 contains 14 residues. The germline V gene has CDR1 SGHTA and CDR2 FQGNSA. The CDR3: CASSLGGSKETQYF. Here the CDR3 DNA reads TGTGCCAGCAGCTTAGGGGGCTCGAAAGAGACCCAGTACTTC.

This clone was seen once. The rearrangement joins TRBV18 to TRBJ1-2, with D maybe TRBD1 (6 bases). V gave up 0 bases and J gave up 8 bases, with 13 bases separating them. The germline V gene encodes CDR1 KGHSH and CDR2 LQKENI. The CDR3 spans 14 residues. Here the CDR3 reads CASSPPQGVFGYTF. In DNA form, the CDR3 reads TGTGCCAGCTCACCACCACAGGGCGTCTTCGGCTACACCTTC.

The chain combines TRBV3-1 (or the pseudogene TRBV3-2) with TRBJ2-2, with no clear D. Germline V CDR1 and CDR2: LGHDT, YNNKEL (reference sequence). The ends were cut back, 2 bases at V and 6 bases at J, with 10 bases in the middle. The CDR3 length is 14 residues. This CDR3 is CASSQFRSSGELFF. The CDR3 DNA reads as TGTGCCAGCAGCCAATTTCGGAGTTCCGGGGAGCTGTTTTTT.